Presented here are 26 T cell receptor beta chains from one specimen sequenced in a study of blood T cell repertoires in COVID-19. Here immunoSEQ multiplex PCR was the method, and the copy in TCRdb shows in-frame clones only, minus some. The data show fewer than 350,000 clones, 75% to 90% seen once. The sample comprised PBMCs or T cells enriched from blood (not recorded which). The receptor source for this set is a woman aged 50 to 60 who had recovered from COVID-19.

The chain couples TRBV11-2 to TRBJ1-1, with D perhaps matching TRBD1 (6 bases). V lost 5 bases to trimming and J lost 1 base, with 14 bases between them. The CDR3 has 15 residues. CDR1 is SGHAT and CDR2 is FQNNGV in the germline V gene. Here the CDR3 reads CASSISGARNTEAFF. CDR3 DNA: TGTGCCAGCAGCATTTCAGGGGCCCGGAACACTGAAGCTTTCTTT. The variable domain in full, with the rest retrieved from reference TRBV11-2 and TRBJ1-1, is EAGVAQSPRYKIIEKRQSVAFWCNPISGHATLYWYQQILGQGPKLLIQFQNNGVVDDSQLPKDRFSAERLKGVDSTLKIQPAKLEDSAVYLCASSISGARNTEAFFGQGTRLTVV.

The chain uses TRBV4-1 and TRBJ2-2, with D unresolved. Germline V gene lookup returns CDR1 MGHRA and CDR2 YSYEKL. This CDR3 region has 16 residues. Trimming shortened V by 0 bases and J by 1 base, and 9 bases separated the two germline ends. CDR3 sequence: CASSQDRRVNTGELFF. The CDR3 DNA follows: TGCGCCAGCAGCCAAGATAGACGGGTGAACACCGGGGAGCTGTTTTTT.

The J gene is TRBJ2-7, the V gene TRBV6-6, with TRBD1 identical over 7 bases. From germline, CDR1 is MNHNY and CDR2 SVGAGI (reference sequence). The CDR3 totals 12 residues. With V trimmed by 3 bases and J by 5 bases, 1 base remained unmatched. The CDR3 loop reads CASSYTGDEQYF. The CDR3 nucleotides are TGTGCCAGCAGTTATACAGGGGACGAGCAGTACTTC.

In this sample, this clone is medium-sized. This chain joins TRBV6-5 and TRBJ2-1; 12 nucleotides line up with TRBD2. CDR3 length: 15 amino acids. From germline, CDR1 is MNHEY and CDR2 SVGAGI. V shed 5 bases, J shed 7 bases, and the junction held 6 bases outside the gene matches. In nucleotides, the CDR3 is TGTGCCAGCAGTCCTCTAGCGGGAGGGTGGAATGAGCAGTTCTTC. Residues: CASSPLAGGWNEQFF.

DNA for the CDR3: TGTGCCAGCAGCAATTCTTCAGGGGAATCCTACGAGCAGTACTTC. Protein product: CASSNSSGESYEQYF. The gene calls are TRBV21-1 and TRBJ2-7; the table's D call, TRBD1, has no DNA check behind it. TRBV21-1 is flagged as a pseudogene. The CDR3 totals 15 residues.

The J gene is TRBJ2-3, the V gene TRBV24-1, with 8 bases aligning to TRBD2. CDR3 length: 15 amino acids. Germline V gives CDR1 KGHDR, CDR2 SFDVKD. J lost 4 bases, V lost 5 bases, and 7 bases had no gene match. CDR3 DNA sequence: TGTGCCACCAGTGGGGGGCTAGCGGGTGCAGATACGCAGTATTTT. Encoded protein: CATSGGLAGADTQYF.

This sequence joins TRBV10-3 and TRBJ2-7; TRBD1 might be the D (6 bases). The germline V gene encodes CDR1 ENHRY and CDR2 SYGVKD. The germline V and J ends were trimmed by 8 bases and 0 bases, with 20 bases remaining between them. This CDR3 contains 16 residues. CDR3 DNA: TGTGCCATCTCCCCCCGAGAGGGGGTGACCTCCTACGAGCAGTACTTC. Translation: CAISPREGVTSYEQYF.

Comment on this clone: The same CDR3 is also encoded by other DNA sequences in this sample. The chain links TRBV30 to TRBJ2-5; TRBD2 matches at 13 bases. Germline CDR1 is GTSNPN and CDR2 is SVGIG (reference sequence). CDR3 length equals 14 residues. After removal of 5 bases from V and 4 bases from J, the junction contained 4 bases not matched to a gene. As DNA, the CDR3 is TGTGCCTGGGGACTAGCGGGAGTGGGAGAGACCCAGTACTTC. Protein product: CAWGLAGVGETQYF.

This chain uses TRBV18 with TRBJ1-2; 9 nucleotides line up with TRBD1. The length of the CDR3 is 15 residues. Losses at the gene ends were 5 bases for V and 2 bases for J; bases not matched to a gene: 6. Germline V lookup: CDR1 KGHSH, CDR2 LQKENI. The CDR3 DNA reads as TGTGCCAGCTCAACTCCGGGACAGGGAAACTATGGCTACACCTTC. Its translation is CASSTPGQGNYGYTF.

This chain uses TRBV15 with TRBJ1-5; D gene uncertain. The germline CDR1 and CDR2 sequences are LNHNV and YYDKDF (reference sequence). Deletions cut 0 bases from V and 6 bases from J, with 12 bases between. The CDR3 totals 15 residues. This CDR3 is CATSRDLEGRQPQHF. The CDR3 bases are TGTGCCACCAGCAGAGATCTAGAGGGTCGTCAGCCCCAGCATTTT.

This chain links TRBV5-4 with TRBJ1-6; the D is unclear. CDR1 is SGHNT and CDR2 is YYREEE in the germline V gene (reference sequence). The ends were cut back, 1 base at V and 8 bases at J, with 4 bases in the middle. The CDR3 has 12 residues. In DNA form, the CDR3 reads TGTGCCAGCAGCTTGCTGTATTCACCCCTCCACTTT. It codes for CASSLLYSPLHF.

The CDR3 is CASSLDTSGSYEQYF. The CDR3 bases are TGTGCCAGCAGCTTAGATACTAGCGGCTCCTACGAGCAGTACTTC. The J gene is TRBJ2-7, the V gene TRBV7-2; 8 bases map to TRBD2. Germline CDR1 is SGHTA and CDR2 is FQGNSA. The CDR3 contains 15 residues. V was pared by 1 base and J by 0 bases, with 2 bases of the junction left unmatched.

The chain combines TRBV27 with TRBJ1-2; 10 bases line up with TRBD1. The CDR3 loop spans 15 amino acids. V shed 5 bases, J shed 4 bases, and the junction held 7 bases outside the gene matches. Germline V gene data show CDR1 as MNHEY and CDR2 as SMNVEV (reference sequence). For the CDR3, the DNA is TGTGCCAGCAGTACTGGGACAGGGGCGACCTATGGCTACACCTTC. This codes for CASSTGTGATYGYTF.

This clone came up once. The chain combines TRBV3-1 (or the pseudogene TRBV3-2) with TRBJ2-3; 14 bases match TRBD2. From germline, CDR1 is LGHDT and CDR2 YNNKEL (reference sequence). The CDR3 has 21 residues. J gave up 1 base and V 3 bases, and 15 bases lay outside the gene matches. CDR3 in DNA: TGTGCCAGCAGCCAGATACCGGGACTAGCGGGAGATGGGGGACGCACAGATACGCAGTATTTT. Translating gives CASSQIPGLAGDGGRTDTQYF.

This rearrangement joins TRBV11-2 to TRBJ2-3; possible D gene TRBD1, 6 bases. The ends were cut back, 5 bases at V and 10 bases at J, with 25 bases in the middle. The V gene's germline CDR1 is SGHAT and CDR2 FQNNGV. CDR3 size: 16 residues. The CDR3 loop reads CASSARTGIGSSAQYF. The CDR3 nucleotides are TGTGCCAGCAGCGCTCGAACAGGGATCGGATCATCGGCGCAGTATTTT.

The V and J genes are TRBV19 and TRBJ1-5, with D possibly matching TRBD1 (5 bases). The CDR3 is 15 residues long. Germline CDR1 reads LNHDA; CDR2 reads SQIVND (reference sequence). Trimming left V 6 bases short and J 0 bases short, with 12 bases between. The CDR3 nucleotides are TGTGCCAGTAGAACGACAGTAAATAGCAATCAGCCCCAGCATTTT. Residues: CASRTTVNSNQPQHF. The full variable domain, rest sourced from reference TRBV19 and TRBJ1-5, is DGGITQSPKYLFRKEGQNVTLSCEQNLNHDAMYWYRQDPGQGLRLIYYSQIVNDFQKGDIAEGYSVSREKKESFPLTVTSAQKNPTAFYLCASRTTVNSNQPQHFGDGTRLSIL.

This rearrangement joins TRBV7-7 to TRBJ1-5, with 7 bases aligning to TRBD1. Germline CDR1 is SSHAT and CDR2 is FNYEAQ (reference sequence). This CDR3 has 17 residues. The CDR3 sequence: CAERRGTVNNSNQPQHF. As DNA, the CDR3 is TGTGCTGAGCGCCGCGGGACAGTTAATAATAGCAATCAGCCCCAGCATTTT.

The chain recombines TRBV7-3 with TRBJ2-2, with a tentative D call TRBD1 (5 bases). From germline, CDR1 is SGHTA and CDR2 FQGTGA. The CDR3 is 14 amino acids. V was shortened by 6 bases and J by 1 base, with 9 bases between the two germline ends. The CDR3 region has the DNA TGTGCCAGCAGTCTAGACAGGAACACCGGGGAGCTGTTTTTT. It yields the protein CASSLDRNTGELFF.

V usage is TRBV2 and J usage is TRBJ1-1; the D is unclear. The CDR3 contains 13 residues. Trimming removed 7 bases at V and 4 bases at J, with 13 bases between. The V gene's germline CDR1 is SNHLY and CDR2 FYNNEI. Here the CDR3 DNA reads TGTGCCAGCAAGGCTGCGGGAGGCACTGAAGCTTTCTTT. Protein: CASKAAGGTEAFF.

This chain joins TRBV5-4 and TRBJ2-7, with D possibly matching TRBD2 (6 bases). The germline V gene encodes CDR1 SGHNT and CDR2 YYREEE (reference sequence). The CDR3 has 15 residues. V lost 3 bases and J 1 base, leaving 14 bases between the germline ends. DNA for the CDR3: TGTGCCAGCAGCTCCATCGGGGGTGAATCCTACGAGCAGTACTTC. This sequence encodes CASSSIGGESYEQYF. The variable domain in full, completed from reference TRBV5-4 and TRBJ2-7, reads ETGVTQSPTHLIKTRGQQVTLRCSSQSGHNTVSWYQQALGQGPQFIFQYYREEENGRGNFPPRFSGLQFPNYSSELNVNALELDDSALYLCASSSIGGESYEQYFGPGTRLTVT.

This sequence joins TRBV27 and TRBJ2-3; the D is unclear. Trimming removed 6 bases from V and 7 bases from J, with 17 bases in between. CDR1 and CDR2 from the germline V gene are MNHEY and SMNVEV (reference sequence). CDR3 size: 14 residues. CDR3 region: CASSRFETPNTQYF. The CDR3 nucleotides are TGTGCCAGCAGCCGATTTGAGACTCCCAATACGCAGTATTTT.

The chain recombines TRBV7-3 with TRBJ2-3, with TRBD2 matching 12 bases. V was clipped by 4 bases and J by 1 base; unmatched bases: 9. Germline CDR1 SGHTA, CDR2 FQGTGA. This CDR3 contains 18 residues. The CDR3, as DNA: TGTGCCAGCAGCTCGCCTGGACTAGCGGGGTTTCGCACAGATACGCAGTATTTT. This translates into CASSSPGLAGFRTDTQYF.

This clone was seen once. The chain links TRBV3-1 (or the pseudogene TRBV3-2) to TRBJ2-7; no firm D call. The CDR3 loop spans 16 amino acids. Germline loops: CDR1 LGHDT, CDR2 YNNKEL (reference sequence). V lost 0 bases and J 0 bases, leaving 12 bases between the germline ends. The CDR3 DNA reads as TGTGCCAGCAGCCAAGAAGACCAGCGCCTCTCCTACGAGCAGTACTTC. It codes for CASSQEDQRLSYEQYF.

V and J are TRBV6-5 and TRBJ2-1, with 8 nucleotides matching TRBD1. The V segment lost 6 bases and the J segment 6 bases; nucleotides outside the gene matches: 10. The CDR3 contains 15 residues. CDR1 and CDR2 from the germline V gene are MNHEY and SVGAGI. This CDR3 is CASRETGASGNEQFF. The CDR3 DNA reads TGTGCCAGCAGGGAGACAGGGGCCTCGGGCAATGAGCAGTTCTTC.

In this sample, this clone turned up a few times. V is TRBV18 and J is TRBJ2-7; 11 bases align to TRBD2. Unmatched junction bases numbered 2, after V lost 3 bases and J lost 4 bases. CDR1 and CDR2 from the germline V gene are KGHSH and LQKENI. The CDR3 spans 14 residues. The CDR3 DNA reads TGTGCCAGCTCACCCTCTAGCGGGGGGTACGAGCAGTACTTC. Its protein is CASSPSSGGYEQYF.

The chain is built from TRBV7-8 and TRBJ2-5; D perhaps matches TRBD1 (5 bases). This CDR3 spans 13 amino acids. Trimming removed 4 bases from V and 10 bases from J, with 16 bases in between. The germline V gene encodes CDR1 SGHVS and CDR2 FQNEAQ. The CDR3 reads CASSWENRQNQYF. The DNA for the CDR3 is TGTGCCAGCAGCTGGGAAAATCGACAGAACCAGTACTTC.